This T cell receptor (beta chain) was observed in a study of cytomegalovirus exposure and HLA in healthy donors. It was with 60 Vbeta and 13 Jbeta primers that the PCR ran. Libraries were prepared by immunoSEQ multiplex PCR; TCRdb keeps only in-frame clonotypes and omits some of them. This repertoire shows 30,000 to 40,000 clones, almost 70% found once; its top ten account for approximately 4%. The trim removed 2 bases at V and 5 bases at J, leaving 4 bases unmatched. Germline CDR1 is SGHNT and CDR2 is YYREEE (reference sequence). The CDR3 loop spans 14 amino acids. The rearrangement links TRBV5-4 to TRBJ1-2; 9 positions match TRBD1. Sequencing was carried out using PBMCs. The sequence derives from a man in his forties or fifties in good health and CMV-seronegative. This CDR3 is CASSLGDRAYGYTF. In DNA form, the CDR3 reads TGTGCCAGCAGCTTAGGGGACAGGGCGTATGGCTACACCTTC.